What follows describes a single TCR beta chain. Its antigen is undetermined. The sample belongs to a study of Graves' ophthalmopathy and Graves' hyperthyroidism. Study-wide results and limits: The majority of expanded thyroid clonotypes above 0.001 frequency also occurred in blood.

Lactation, pregnancy, uncontrolled infections and other autoimmune diseases were all grounds for excluding patients. The CDR3 extends over 15 amino acids. The V gene lost 0 bases and the J gene lost 9 bases, with 12 bases spanning the gap. CDR1 and CDR2 from the germline V gene are MGHRA and YSYEKL. RNA transcripts served as template for amplifying TCR beta CDR3 sequences. First-round RT-PCR employed HTBI primers, with a second-round multiplex PCR after it. TCRdb re-analysed the multiplex PCR reads in MiXCR, keeping a single row per CDR3 protein. The repertoire holds hundreds of thousands of distinct CDR3 sequences, around 20% seen once, with around 3.1% in the top ten.

This chain connects TRBV4-1 to TRBJ1-6, with D unclear. The source material was peripheral blood. The sequence came from a woman aged 18-30 years with stable Graves' hyperthyroidism. The CDR3 is CASSQEQTIGSPLHF. The CDR3 DNA sequence: TGCGCCAGCAGCCAAGAACAAACAATCGGTTCACCCCTCCACTTT.